What follows are 7 T cell receptor beta chains derived from one specimen sequenced in a study of T cell responses to AZD1222 COVID-19 vaccine. Libraries were prepared by immunoSEQ multiplex PCR; TCRdb keeps only in-frame clonotypes and omits some of them. This table holds 110,000 to 150,000 clones, roughly nine tenths found once. Sequences were derived from peripheral blood, sampled on day 0 of AZD1222 vaccination. The origin of the receptors is an adult in good health.

The chain joins TRBV19 to TRBJ1-4, with 8 positions matching TRBD1. Trimming took 6 bases from V and 7 from J; bases not matched to a gene: 7. This CDR3 has 14 residues. Germline V gene lookup returns CDR1 LNHDA and CDR2 SQIVND (reference sequence). The CDR3 DNA sequence: TGTGCCAGTAGATTCGGACAGGGAGGTGAAAAACTGTTTTTT. Protein product: CASRFGQGGEKLFF.

The J gene is TRBJ1-2, the V gene TRBV28; a possible D gene is TRBD1 (6 bases). The CDR3 spans 15 residues. Germline values: CDR1 MDHEN, CDR2 SYDVKM. V dropped 2 bases and J dropped 4 bases, with 14 bases sitting between them. CDR3 loop: CASSLGPQGSYGYTF. In nucleotides, the CDR3 is TGTGCCAGCAGTTTAGGGCCGCAGGGGAGCTATGGCTACACCTTC.

This clone showed up just a few times. The DNA of the CDR3 is TGTGCCAGCTCACCACAGGGACAGGGGGTGAGCACTGAAGCTTTCTTT. It codes for CASSPQGQGVSTEAFF. The gene calls are TRBV18 and TRBJ1-1; 11 nucleotides match TRBD1. Per the germline V gene, CDR1 is KGHSH and CDR2 is LQKENI. J gave up 4 bases and V 1 base, and 5 bases lay outside the gene matches. There are 16 residues in the CDR3.

The chain employs TRBV4-3 and TRBJ1-2, with 7 bases lining up with TRBD1. This CDR3 spans 17 amino acids. The V gene's germline CDR1 is LGHNA and CDR2 YSLEER. With 1 base clipped from V and 7 bases from J, the junction kept 15 bases outside the gene matches. CDR3 amino acids: CASSQVGGGDRRFGYTF. The DNA of the CDR3 is TGCGCCAGCAGCCAAGTTGGAGGGGGCGATCGGCGTTTTGGCTACACCTTC.

The V call is TRBV5-1, the J call TRBJ2-2; 11 nucleotides match TRBD1. CDR1 and CDR2 from the germline V gene are SGHRS and YFSETQ. This CDR3 has 15 amino acids. The junction had 5 bases not matched to a gene; V was cut back by 5 bases and J by 5 bases. This CDR3 reads CASRQGQGVTGELFF. The CDR3 coding sequence is TGCGCCAGCAGACAGGGACAGGGGGTGACCGGGGAGCTGTTTTTT.

The chain recombines TRBV7-9 with TRBJ1-1, with TRBD1 matching over 7 bases. This CDR3 is built from 16 residues. V dropped 3 bases and J dropped 2; count of bases not matched to a gene: 9. Germline V gene sequence: CDR1 SEHNR, CDR2 FQNEAQ (reference sequence). The CDR3 reads CASSFYLGTENTEAFF. The CDR3 nucleotides read TGTGCCAGCAGCTTCTATCTCGGGACAGAAAACACTGAAGCTTTCTTT.

V and J are TRBV11-1 and TRBJ2-2, with TRBD1 matching 10 bases. The CDR3 runs to 15 residues. Germline CDR1 is SGHAT and CDR2 is FQDESV (reference sequence). Germline trimming cut 6 bases from V and 6 bases from J; bases unmatched to any gene: 7. CDR3 bases: TGTGCCAGCAGGCATCCGGGACAGGGGTCCGGGGAGCTGTTTTTT. Protein: CASRHPGQGSGELFF.